This T cell receptor (beta chain) appears in the sequencing data of a study of identical twins (dated by TCRdb to 2016 to 2017). For the study in its entirety: TCR alpha and beta repertoires from monozygotic twins, unrelated adults of various ages and cord blood were deep-sequenced to test whether fetal clonotypes persist. To rule out contamination, the twin experiments were replicated at different times with different library preparation protocols. Overall study results and their limits: Conclusions relied on cross-sectional statistical analysis, since the same donors could not be followed over many years. In beta out-of-frame sequences, excess twin sharing was weaker, because having fewer shared sequences lowered the signal-to-noise ratio. In monozygotic twins, out-of-frame TCR alpha sharing was systematically underestimated by recombination models, although the models agreed with sharing between unrelated individuals. Invariant T cells such as MAIT and iNKT could partly confound zero-insertion analyses, though diverse VJ usage argued against this for most clonotypes. Fewer insertions were carried by abundant cord blood beta clonotypes, a similar but weaker trend appeared in young adult naive repertoires, and no such trend appeared in memory repertoires. Compared with coincidental sharing between unrelated individuals, out-of-frame TCR alpha sequences shared between twins showed an excess of sequences with low generation probability.

Library preparation employed 5' RACE. The listed sequencing device is Illumina HiSeq 2000. A universal primer binding site was added through template switching, and the final cDNA carried a unique molecular identifier so that TCR cDNA molecules could be counted accurately. Specific primers in the conserved constant-segment region were used to synthesize first-strand cDNA for the TCR alpha and beta chains. To control for contamination, every cDNA library was double barcoded, receiving both a SMART-Mk sample barcode and Illumina barcodes. TruSeq adapter sequences along with Illumina sample barcodes were introduced in two successive PCR steps. The Illumina HiSeq platform was used with custom primers to sequence TCR alpha and beta cDNA libraries. The study's processing was this. MiGEC was used to process raw reads and extract unique molecular identifiers, and MiXCR was used to find CDR3 positions. Recombination models were inferred per individual with the repgenHMM and IGoR tools using an EM algorithm. Shared clonotype analysis was performed with the tcR package in R, normalizing sharing by the product of cloneset sizes. To study raw recombination without the effects of thymic and clonal selection, out-of-frame nonproductive sequences were analyzed. TCRdb trimmed the raw reads at Q25, called clones with MiXCR and kept productive beta chains. Under each unique CDR3 protein, matching rows form one entry showing the most common genes and DNA. None of the V and J calls come from the authors' own analysis; TCRdb made them. The sample table contains 420,000 or so distinct CDR3 sequences; only one count was recorded for about a fifth of them. In total, the top ten clones hold 10% to 15% of the sample.

The sample holds many counts of this clonotype. Its cognate antigen has yet to be identified. Nothing much larger sits one base from this clone, and base qualities are not available. All donors were healthy Caucasians. Three unrelated non-twin adults were additionally sequenced: a male aged 18 to 30, a male aged 50 to 60 and a female aged 50 to 60. Using Miltenyi CD45RO+ enrichment and human naive T-cell isolation kits, memory (CD45RO+) and naive T cells were isolated from PBMC. What was sequenced was naive T cells sorted from blood. The cell subset or site label, read with the paper, signifies: cells isolated with a human naive T-cell isolation kit. The source is a man aged 50 to 59 in good health.

The DNA sequence is given as TGCAGTGCTAGAGATCCGGCGTATGAGCAGTTCTTC. It translates to CSARDPAYEQFF. The chain links TRBV20-1 with TRBJ2-1; the D gene remains uncertain. Taken from the germline V gene (reference sequence), the CDR1 and CDR2 loops are DFQATT and SNEGSKA. The CDR3 covers 12 residues, taking in both the cysteine and the phenylalanine. Only the CDR3 DNA is retained, 36 bases long and in frame from the first base. V loses 0 bases of germline sequence and J loses 8 bases, and the interval between the two ends is 8 bases.